The source of this T cell receptor beta chain is a study of T cells after yellow fever vaccination. TCRdb fed the 5' RACE reads into MiXCR, producing one record per CDR3 protein. The sample has 96,000 or so distinct CDR3 sequences, roughly 10% seen once. V was trimmed by 3 bases and J by 3 bases, leaving 12 bases between them. This CDR3 is built from 15 residues. In germline, CDR1 is KGHSH, CDR2 LQKENI. The TCR comes from a young man who received the YFV17D yellow fever vaccine. This specimen was CD8+ T cells not binding an NS4B(214-222) dextramer, sorted from PBMCs, taken around 14 days after the first yellow fever vaccination. The chain has TRBV18 and TRBJ2-1, with a tentative D call TRBD2 (7 bases). CDR3 region: CASSPRGGLYNEQFF. In DNA form, the CDR3 reads TGTGCCAGCTCACCTAGGGGGGGCCTCTACAATGAGCAGTTCTTC.